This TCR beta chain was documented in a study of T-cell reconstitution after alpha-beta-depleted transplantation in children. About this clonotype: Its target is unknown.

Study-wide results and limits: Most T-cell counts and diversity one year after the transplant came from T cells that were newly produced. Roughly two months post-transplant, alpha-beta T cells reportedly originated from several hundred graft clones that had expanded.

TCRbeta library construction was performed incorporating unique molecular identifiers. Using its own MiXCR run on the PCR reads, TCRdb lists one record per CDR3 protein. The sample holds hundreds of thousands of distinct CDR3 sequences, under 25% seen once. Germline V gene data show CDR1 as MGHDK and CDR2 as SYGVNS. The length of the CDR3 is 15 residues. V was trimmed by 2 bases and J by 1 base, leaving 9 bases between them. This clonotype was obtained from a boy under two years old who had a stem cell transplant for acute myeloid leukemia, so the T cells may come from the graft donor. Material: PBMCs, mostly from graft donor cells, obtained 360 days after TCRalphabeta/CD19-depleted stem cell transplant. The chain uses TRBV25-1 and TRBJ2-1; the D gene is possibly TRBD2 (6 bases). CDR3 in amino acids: CASSERRGSYNEQFF. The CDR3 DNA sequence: TGTGCCAGCAGTGAACGGCGGGGTTCCTACAATGAGCAGTTCTTC.